Detailed here is one T cell receptor beta chain. Its specificity is not known. It was approximately 3,500 ng of total RNA that each TCR library used. TCRdb reprocessed the 5' RACE reads and reports one entry per CDR3 protein, with no DNA. The sample table includes some 170,000 distinct CDR3 sequences. Whole-blood RNA isolation (total RNA) proceeded without T cell sorting. CDR1 and CDR2 (germline): ENHRY, SYGVKD. This CDR3 is 15 amino acids long. These data are taken from a study of monozygotic twins with inflammatory bowel disease. Study observations and caveats: Immunosuppressive treatments differing between patients may have added repertoire variability.

Sequenced input: blood. The V gene is TRBV10-3, the J gene TRBJ1-1; TCRdb calls TRBD1, which cannot be checked without DNA. The sequence came from a human donor with ulcerative colitis or Crohn's disease, or a healthy co-twin of an affected twin (not recorded which). CDR3 amino acids: CAISEYRGKNTEAFF.